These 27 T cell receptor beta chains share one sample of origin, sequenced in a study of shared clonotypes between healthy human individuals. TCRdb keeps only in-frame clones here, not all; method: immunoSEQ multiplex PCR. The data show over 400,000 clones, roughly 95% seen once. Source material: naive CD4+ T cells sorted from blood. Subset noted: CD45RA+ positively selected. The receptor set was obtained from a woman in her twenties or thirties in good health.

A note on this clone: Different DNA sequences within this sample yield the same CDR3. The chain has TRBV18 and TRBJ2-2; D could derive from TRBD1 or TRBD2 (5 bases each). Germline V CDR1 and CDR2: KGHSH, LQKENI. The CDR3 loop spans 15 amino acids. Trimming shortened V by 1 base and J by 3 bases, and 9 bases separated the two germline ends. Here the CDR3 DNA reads TGTGCCAGCTCACCACAGGGGACCGACACCGGGGAGCTGTTTTTT. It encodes CASSPQGTDTGELFF.

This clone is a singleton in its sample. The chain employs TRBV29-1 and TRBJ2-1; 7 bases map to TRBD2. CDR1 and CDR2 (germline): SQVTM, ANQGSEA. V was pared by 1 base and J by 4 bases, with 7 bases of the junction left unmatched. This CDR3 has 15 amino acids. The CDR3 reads CSVEGGGKPYNEQFF. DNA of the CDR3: TGCAGCGTTGAAGGGGGGGGAAAGCCTTACAATGAGCAGTTCTTC.

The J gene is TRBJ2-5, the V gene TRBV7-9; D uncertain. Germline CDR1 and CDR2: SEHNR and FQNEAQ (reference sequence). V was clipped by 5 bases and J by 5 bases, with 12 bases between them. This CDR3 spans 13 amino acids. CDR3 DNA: TGTGCCAGCAGCACCACCCTCCAGGAGACCCAGTACTTC. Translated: CASSTTLQETQYF.

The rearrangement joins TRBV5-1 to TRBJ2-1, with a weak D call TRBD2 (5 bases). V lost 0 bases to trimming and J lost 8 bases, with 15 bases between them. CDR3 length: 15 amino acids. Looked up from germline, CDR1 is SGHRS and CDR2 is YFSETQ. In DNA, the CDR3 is TGCGCCAGCAGCTTGGGTACTAGTCCCATCGATGAGCAGTTCTTC. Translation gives CASSLGTSPIDEQFF.

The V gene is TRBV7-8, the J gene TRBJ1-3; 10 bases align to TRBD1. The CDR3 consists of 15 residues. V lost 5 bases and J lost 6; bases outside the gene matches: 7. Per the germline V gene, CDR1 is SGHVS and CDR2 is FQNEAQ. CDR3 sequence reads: CASSPGQGLANTIYF. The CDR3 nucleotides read TGTGCCAGCAGCCCGGGACAGGGGCTCGCAAACACCATATATTTT.

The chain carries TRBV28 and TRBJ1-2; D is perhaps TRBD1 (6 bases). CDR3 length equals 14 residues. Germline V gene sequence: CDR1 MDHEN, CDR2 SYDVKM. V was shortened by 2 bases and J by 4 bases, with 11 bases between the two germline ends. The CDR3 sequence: CASSLSRTAYGYTF. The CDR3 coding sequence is TGTGCCAGCAGTTTAAGTAGGACAGCCTATGGCTACACCTTC.

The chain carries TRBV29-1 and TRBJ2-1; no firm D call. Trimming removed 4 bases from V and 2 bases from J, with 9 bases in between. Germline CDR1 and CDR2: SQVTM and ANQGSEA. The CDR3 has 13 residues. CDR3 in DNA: TGCAGCGTTGTCGGAACACCCTACAATGAGCAGTTCTTC. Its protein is CSVVGTPYNEQFF.

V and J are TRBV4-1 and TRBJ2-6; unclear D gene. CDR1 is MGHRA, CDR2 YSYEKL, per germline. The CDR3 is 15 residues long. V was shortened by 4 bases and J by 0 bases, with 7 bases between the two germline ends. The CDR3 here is CASSLVSSGANVLTF. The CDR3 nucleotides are TGCGCCAGCAGCCTAGTGAGCTCTGGGGCCAACGTCCTGACTTTC.

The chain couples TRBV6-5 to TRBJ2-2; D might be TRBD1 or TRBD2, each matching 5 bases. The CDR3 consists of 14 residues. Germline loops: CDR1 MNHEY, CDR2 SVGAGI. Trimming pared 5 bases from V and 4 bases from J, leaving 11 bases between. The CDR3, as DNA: TGTGCCAGCAGTACATCCGGGACCACCGGGGAGCTGTTTTTT. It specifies CASSTSGTTGELFF.

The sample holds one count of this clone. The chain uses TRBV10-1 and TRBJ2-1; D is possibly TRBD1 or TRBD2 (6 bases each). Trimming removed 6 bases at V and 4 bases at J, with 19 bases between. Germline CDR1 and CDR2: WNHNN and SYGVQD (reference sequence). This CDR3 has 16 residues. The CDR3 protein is CASSSDLRGGYNEQFF. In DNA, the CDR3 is TGCGCCAGCAGCTCAGACCTCCGAGGGGGGTACAATGAGCAGTTCTTC.

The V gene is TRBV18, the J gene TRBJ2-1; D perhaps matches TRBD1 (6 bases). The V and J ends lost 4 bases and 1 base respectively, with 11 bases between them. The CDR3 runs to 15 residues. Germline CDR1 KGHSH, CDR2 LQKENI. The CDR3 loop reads CASSRDRSSYNEQFF. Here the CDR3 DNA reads TGTGCCAGCTCACGAGACAGGAGTTCCTACAATGAGCAGTTCTTC.

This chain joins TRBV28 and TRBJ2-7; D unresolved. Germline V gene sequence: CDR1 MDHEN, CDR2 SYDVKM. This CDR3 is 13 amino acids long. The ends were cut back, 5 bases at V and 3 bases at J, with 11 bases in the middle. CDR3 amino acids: CASSRVRHYEQYF. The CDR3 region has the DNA TGTGCCAGCAGTCGGGTCAGACACTACGAGCAGTACTTC.

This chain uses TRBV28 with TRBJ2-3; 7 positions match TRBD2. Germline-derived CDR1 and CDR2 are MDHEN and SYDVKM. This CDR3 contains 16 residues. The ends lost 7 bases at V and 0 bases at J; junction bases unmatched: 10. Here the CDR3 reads CASIPRLAWSTDTQYF. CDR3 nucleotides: TGTGCCAGCATCCCGCGACTAGCTTGGAGCACAGATACGCAGTATTTT.

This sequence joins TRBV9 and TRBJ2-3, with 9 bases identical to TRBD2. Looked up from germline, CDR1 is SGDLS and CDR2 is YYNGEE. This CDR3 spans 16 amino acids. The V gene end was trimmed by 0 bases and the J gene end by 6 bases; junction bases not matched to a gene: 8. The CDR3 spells CASSVGISGSMDTQYF. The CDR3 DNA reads TGTGCCAGCAGCGTAGGAATTAGCGGGAGTATGGATACGCAGTATTTT.

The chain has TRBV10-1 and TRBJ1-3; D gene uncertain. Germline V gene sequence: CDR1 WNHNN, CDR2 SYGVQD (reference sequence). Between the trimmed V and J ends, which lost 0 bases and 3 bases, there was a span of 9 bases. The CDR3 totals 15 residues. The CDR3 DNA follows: TGCGCCAGCAGTGAGTCGGGGAACCATGGAAACACCATATATTTT. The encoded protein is CASSESGNHGNTIYF.

The CDR3: CASSPPGEGRSTEAFF. DNA for the CDR3: TGTGCCAGCTCACCTCCGGGGGAGGGGAGATCGACTGAAGCTTTCTTT. The chain has TRBV18 and TRBJ1-1, with D perhaps TRBD1 (5 bases). Germline V gene sequence: CDR1 KGHSH, CDR2 LQKENI. The CDR3 length is 16 residues. The V end lost 3 bases, the J end lost 5 bases, and 19 bases lay between the germline ends.

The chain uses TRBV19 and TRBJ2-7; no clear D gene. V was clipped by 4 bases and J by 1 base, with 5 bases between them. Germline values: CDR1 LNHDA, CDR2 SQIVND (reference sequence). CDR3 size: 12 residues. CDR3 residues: CASSSPSYEQYF. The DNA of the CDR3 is TGTGCCAGTAGTAGCCCATCCTACGAGCAGTACTTC.

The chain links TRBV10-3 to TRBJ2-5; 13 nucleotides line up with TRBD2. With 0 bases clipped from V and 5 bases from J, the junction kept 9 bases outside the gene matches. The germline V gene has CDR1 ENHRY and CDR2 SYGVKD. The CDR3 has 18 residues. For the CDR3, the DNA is TGTGCCATCAGTGAGTCCGGGACTAGCGGGACCGTCCGTGAGACCCAGTACTTC. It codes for CAISESGTSGTVRETQYF.

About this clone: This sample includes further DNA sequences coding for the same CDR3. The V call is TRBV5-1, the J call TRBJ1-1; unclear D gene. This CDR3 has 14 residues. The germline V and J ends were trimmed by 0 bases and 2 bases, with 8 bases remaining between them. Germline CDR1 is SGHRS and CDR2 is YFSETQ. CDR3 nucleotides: TGCGCCAGCAGCTTGGGGTCGGCTAACACTGAAGCTTTCTTT. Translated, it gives CASSLGSANTEAFF.

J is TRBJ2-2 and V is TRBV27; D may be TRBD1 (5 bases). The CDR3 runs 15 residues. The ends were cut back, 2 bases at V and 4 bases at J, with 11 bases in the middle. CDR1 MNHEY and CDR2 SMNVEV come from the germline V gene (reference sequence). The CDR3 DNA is TGTGCCAGCAGTTTAGTTTCAGGGCGCACCGGGGAGCTGTTTTTT. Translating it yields CASSLVSGRTGELFF.

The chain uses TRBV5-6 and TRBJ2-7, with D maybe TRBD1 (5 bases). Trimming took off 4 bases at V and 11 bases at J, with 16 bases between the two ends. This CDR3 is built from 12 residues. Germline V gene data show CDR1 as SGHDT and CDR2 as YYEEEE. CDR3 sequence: CASSRGRVYEYF. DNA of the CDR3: TGTGCCAGCAGCAGGGGCCGGGTTTATGAGTACTTC.

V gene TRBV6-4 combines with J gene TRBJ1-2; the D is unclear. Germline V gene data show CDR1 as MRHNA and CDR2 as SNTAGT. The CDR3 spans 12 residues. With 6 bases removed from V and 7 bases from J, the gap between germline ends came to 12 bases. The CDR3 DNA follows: TGTGCCAGCAGCTCCACCCGGTTTGGCTACACCTTC. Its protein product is CASSSTRFGYTF.

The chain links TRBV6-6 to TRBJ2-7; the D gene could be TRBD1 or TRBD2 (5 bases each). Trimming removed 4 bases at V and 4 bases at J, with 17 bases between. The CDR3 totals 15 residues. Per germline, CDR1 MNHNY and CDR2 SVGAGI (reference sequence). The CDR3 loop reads CASSFPREGVYEQYF. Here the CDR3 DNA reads TGTGCCAGCAGTTTTCCACGGGAAGGGGTATACGAGCAGTACTTC.

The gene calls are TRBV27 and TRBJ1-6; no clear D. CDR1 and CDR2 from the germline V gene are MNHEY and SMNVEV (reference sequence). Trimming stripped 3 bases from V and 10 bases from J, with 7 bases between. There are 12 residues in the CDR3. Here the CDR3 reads CASSFVRSPLHF. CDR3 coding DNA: TGTGCCAGCAGTTTTGTGAGGTCACCCCTCCACTTT.

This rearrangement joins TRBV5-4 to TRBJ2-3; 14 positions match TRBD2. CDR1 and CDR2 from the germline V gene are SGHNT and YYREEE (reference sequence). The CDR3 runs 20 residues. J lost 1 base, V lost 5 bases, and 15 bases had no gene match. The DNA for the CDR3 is TGTGCCAGCAGGGCTGGACTAGCGGGAGGTCTCGGCGTGGGCACAGATACGCAGTATTTT. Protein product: CASRAGLAGGLGVGTDTQYF.

In DNA form, the CDR3 reads TGTGCCAGCAGACTGAACAGGGCGTGGGACGAGCAGTACTTC. It codes for CASRLNRAWDEQYF. This rearrangement joins TRBV6-5 to TRBJ2-5; the D gene is possibly TRBD1 (6 bases). Near its end, the DNA agrees better with TRBJ2-7, so the J call may be wrong. CDR3 size: 14 residues. Germline loops: CDR1 MNHEY, CDR2 SVGAGI.

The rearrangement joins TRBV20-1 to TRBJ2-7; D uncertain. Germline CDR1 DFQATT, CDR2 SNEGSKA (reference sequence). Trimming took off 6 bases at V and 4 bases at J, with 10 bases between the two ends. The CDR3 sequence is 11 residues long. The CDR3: CSADDEYEQYF. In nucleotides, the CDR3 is TGCAGTGCGGACGATGAATACGAGCAGTACTTC.